This TCR beta chain appears in the sequencing data of a study of cytomegalovirus exposure and HLA in healthy donors. The study's findings and limits: Most of the CMV-associated TCR beta chains (in a later analysis) appeared to be HLA-restricted.

Note on this clone: Its specificity is unknown.

The germline gives CDR1 SGHAT, CDR2 FQNNGV. V shed 0 bases and J shed 0 bases, with 5 bases lying between them. This CDR3 comprises 14 residues. The study ran its PCR with 60 Vbeta and 13 Jbeta primers. Assay: immunoSEQ multiplex PCR; the TCRdb copy retains only in-frame clones and omits some. The data show roughly 190,000 clones, 81% seen once. Sequenced material: PBMCs. This receptor was obtained from a man aged 40-49 years in good health and CMV-seropositive. The V and J genes are TRBV11-2 and TRBJ1-2; D unresolved. The CDR3 DNA is TGTGCCAGCAGCTTAGAGGTAGCTAACTATGGCTACACCTTC. Its protein product is CASSLEVANYGYTF. Full variable domain (remainder filled in from reference TRBV11-2 and TRBJ1-2): EAGVAQSPRYKIIEKRQSVAFWCNPISGHATLYWYQQILGQGPKLLIQFQNNGVVDDSQLPKDRFSAERLKGVDSTLKIQPAKLEDSAVYLCASSLEVANYGYTFGSGTRLTVV.